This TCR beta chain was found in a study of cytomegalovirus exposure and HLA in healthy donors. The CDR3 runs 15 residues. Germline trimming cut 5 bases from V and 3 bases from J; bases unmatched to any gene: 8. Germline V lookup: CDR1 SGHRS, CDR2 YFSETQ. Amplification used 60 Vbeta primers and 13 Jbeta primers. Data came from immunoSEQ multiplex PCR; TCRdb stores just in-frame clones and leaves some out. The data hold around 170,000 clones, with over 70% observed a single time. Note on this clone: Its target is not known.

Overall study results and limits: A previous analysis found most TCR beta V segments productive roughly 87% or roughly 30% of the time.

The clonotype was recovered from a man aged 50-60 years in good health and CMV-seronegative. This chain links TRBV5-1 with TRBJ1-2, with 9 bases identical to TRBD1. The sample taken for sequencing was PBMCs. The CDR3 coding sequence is TGCGCCAGCAGGGGCCCGGGACAGGGTTACTATGGCTACACCTTC. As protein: CASRGPGQGYYGYTF.